Listed below are T cell receptor beta chains from one sample, sequenced in a study of identical twins. TCRdb called the 5' RACE reads again in MiXCR, with one record for every CDR3 protein. The data hold about 530,000 distinct CDR3 sequences, with approximately 14% observed a single time. These same records also appear under a second study, on yellow fever vaccine responses in identical twins.

Specimen: CD4+ T cells sorted from blood. The source is a woman under 30 in good health. The CDR3 runs from the conserved cysteine through the conserved F or W. The D gene is left open where the match is weak. Clone sizes are given selectively: once, few, many, or a class where the clone is expanded.

abundance,v_gene,d_gene,j_gene,CDR3nt,CDR3aa
few,TRBV9,.,TRBJ2-7,TGTGCCAGCAGCCCCGGAGGGTCAGTAGGCTACGAGCAGTACTTC,CASSPGGSVGYEQYF
.,TRBV6-1,.,TRBJ2-1,TGTGCCATCCCGGCCAGGGCTAGCTCCTACAATGAGCAGTTCTTC,CAIPARASSYNEQFF
.,TRBV9,TRBD1,TRBJ1-1,TGTGCCAGCAGCGTCGGACAGGGGTCCCCTGAAGCTTTCTTT,CASSVGQGSPEAFF
.,TRBV5-1,TRBD2,TRBJ2-7,TGCGCCAGCAGCTTGGGGACTAGCGGGTTCCACGAGCAGTACTTC,CASSLGTSGFHEQYF
few,TRBV24-1,TRBD2,TRBJ2-3,TGTGCCACCAGTGATTTGGGGACTAGCGGGAGTAACACAGATACGCAGTATTTT,CATSDLGTSGSNTDTQYF
.,TRBV29-1,.,TRBJ2-1,TGCAGCGTTGTTGGGAGCTCCTACAATGAGCAGTTCTTC,CSVVGSSYNEQFF
.,TRBV29-1,TRBD2,TRBJ2-7,TGCAGCGTTGAGGGGAACGGGGGGTCCTCCTACGAGCAGTACTTC,CSVEGNGGSSYEQYF
.,TRBV12-3/TRBV12-4,.,TRBJ2-1,TGTGCCAGCGGACTGATGGGCGCGATAACCTACAATGAGCAGTTCTTC,CASGLMGAITYNEQFF
many,TRBV6-6,.,TRBJ2-3,TGTGCCAGCAGGAGAGAAGATACGCAGTATTTT,CASRREDTQYF
.,TRBV5-5,.,TRBJ2-1,TGTGCCAGCAGCTTGGTATGGGACTCCAGCTCCTACAATGAGCAGTTCTTC,CASSLVWDSSSYNEQFF
many,TRBV12-3/TRBV12-4,TRBD1,TRBJ1-2,TGTGCCAGCAGTTTAGTGTGGGACAGCTATGGCTACACCTTC,CASSLVWDSYGYTF
many,TRBV20-1,.,TRBJ2-3,TGCAGTGCTAGAGATAATCGGCATACGCAGTATTTT,CSARDNRHTQYF
.,TRBV15,TRBD2,TRBJ2-3,TGTGCCACCAGCAGAGTAAGGGGTGGGGGGACTAGCAGCACAGATACGCAGTATTTT,CATSRVRGGGTSSTDTQYF
few,TRBV3-1,TRBD2,TRBJ2-1,TGTGCCAGCAGCCAAGCTGGATCTAGCGGGGGCCTGAATGAGCAGTTCTTC,CASSQAGSSGGLNEQFF
.,TRBV7-9,TRBD2,TRBJ2-5,TGTGCCAGCAGCTTTTCGCTAGCGGGAGGAGAGACCCAGTACTTC,CASSFSLAGGETQYF
.,TRBV25-1,TRBD2,TRBJ2-1,TGTGCCAGCACCAGACGAGGGACTAGCGGTAACAATGAGCAGTTCTTC,CASTRRGTSGNNEQFF